What follows are 14 T cell receptor beta chains derived from one specimen sequenced in a study of T cells after yellow fever vaccination. Via MiXCR, TCRdb re-called the 5' RACE reads, giving one row per CDR3 protein. The sample holds roughly 300,000 distinct CDR3 sequences, roughly 8.6% seen once. The specimen was PBMCs, collected around 45 days after the first yellow fever vaccination. Every receptor here comes from a man aged 18 to 30 who received the YFV17D yellow fever vaccine.

The genes are TRBV20-1 and TRBJ2-7, with 13 bases matching TRBD2. This CDR3 region has 15 residues. V shed 6 bases and J 5 bases; nucleotides not matched to a gene: 10. Germline CDR1 is DFQATT and CDR2 is SNEGSKA (reference sequence). CDR3 coding DNA: TGCAGTGCCAACGGACTAGCGGGGGACCTGAACGAGCAGTACTTC. Protein: CSANGLAGDLNEQYF.

This clonotype occurred a few times. V usage is TRBV6-2 or TRBV6-3 and J usage is TRBJ2-7, with 11 bases fitting TRBD1. Trimming at V came to 6 bases and at J to 0 bases, leaving 1 base not matched to a gene. The CDR3 contains 14 residues. Per the germline V gene, CDR1 is MNHEY and CDR2 is SVGEGT. CDR3 bases: TGTGCCAGCAGGGGACAGGGGGTCTCCTACGAGCAGTACTTC. Protein sequence: CASRGQGVSYEQYF.

The V gene is TRBV18, the J gene TRBJ2-1; 7 positions agree with TRBD2. Germline loops: CDR1 KGHSH, CDR2 LQKENI. This CDR3 spans 14 amino acids. J lost 7 bases, V lost 3 bases, and 6 bases had no gene match. The DNA for the CDR3 is TGTGCCAGCTCACCCTCGGGGGGAAATAATGAGCAGTTCTTC. Translating it yields CASSPSGGNNEQFF.

This clonotype was recorded many times. This chain links TRBV20-1 with TRBJ2-5, with D perhaps assigned TRBD1 or TRBD2 (5 bases each). Germline values: CDR1 DFQATT, CDR2 SNEGSKA (reference sequence). The CDR3 length is 14 residues. Trimming left V 6 bases short and J 2 bases short, with 16 bases between. CDR3 coding DNA: TGCAGTGCCCCGGGGCCGCTAGGGCAAGAGACCCAGTACTTC. This translates into CSAPGPLGQETQYF.

The genes are TRBV7-8 and TRBJ2-7, with D perhaps matching TRBD1 (6 bases). V lost 7 bases to trimming and J lost 2 bases, with 15 bases between them. The CDR3 sequence is 14 residues long. CDR1 is SGHVS and CDR2 is FQNEAQ in the germline V gene. The DNA of the CDR3 is TGTGCCAGCAACGGGGCGGACAGAACCTACGAGCAGTACTTC. As protein: CASNGADRTYEQYF.

The J gene is TRBJ1-2, the V gene TRBV5-1, with D tentatively TRBD1 (5 bases). There are 16 residues in the CDR3. Trimming took 3 bases from V and 4 from J, leaving 19 bases between them. In germline, CDR1 is SGHRS, CDR2 YFSETQ. CDR3: CASSSWALGGPYGYTF. CDR3 in DNA: TGCGCCAGCAGCTCCTGGGCCCTGGGGGGTCCCTATGGCTACACCTTC.

This clonotype turned up a few times. CDR3 loop: CSVDSGGMTEAFF. CDR3 DNA: TGCAGCGTTGATTCAGGGGGTATGACTGAAGCTTTCTTT. The chain joins TRBV29-1 to TRBJ1-1, with 7 nucleotides matching TRBD1. The CDR3 has 13 residues. Germline V lookup: CDR1 SQVTM, CDR2 ANQGSEA. J was trimmed by 5 bases and V by 3 bases; bases with no gene match: 6. Variable domain in full (rest from reference TRBV29-1 and TRBJ1-1): SAVISQKPSRDICQRGTSLTIQCQVDSQVTMMFWYRQQPGQSLTLIATANQGSEATYESGFVIDKFPISRPNLTFSTLTVSNMSPEDSSIYLCSVDSGGMTEAFFGQGTRLTVV.

The chain has TRBV7-2 and TRBJ2-3; no clear D. The germline CDR1 and CDR2 sequences are SGHTA and FQGNSA. Deletions cut 6 bases from V and 2 bases from J, with 12 bases between. CDR3 length: 14 amino acids. The CDR3 bases are TGTGCCAGCAGTGACCGTGCGATCACAGATACGCAGTATTTT. This encodes CASSDRAITDTQYF.

The V and J genes are TRBV12-3 or TRBV12-4 and TRBJ2-7; 8 bases match TRBD1. The trim removed 7 bases at V and 3 bases at J, leaving 11 bases unmatched. The CDR3 has 15 amino acids. In nucleotides, the CDR3 is TGTGCCAGCAACCTGACCCGGGACAGGAGCTACGAGCAGTACTTC. Translated: CASNLTRDRSYEQYF.

The rearrangement links TRBV28 to TRBJ2-5; TRBD2 matches at 8 bases. V shed 5 bases, J shed 5 bases, and the junction held 7 bases outside the gene matches. The CDR3 runs 14 residues. Per germline, CDR1 MDHEN and CDR2 SYDVKM. CDR3 nucleotides: TGTGCCAGCAGTACCGGGGGGGTATTGGAGACCCAGTACTTC. Translated: CASSTGGVLETQYF.

This clonotype was counted ten times or more. This chain uses TRBV7-2 with TRBJ2-3, with 9 bases aligning to TRBD2. Germline V gene sequence: CDR1 SGHTA, CDR2 FQGNSA. The CDR3 contains 16 residues. V lost 5 bases to trimming and J lost 4 bases; unmatched junction nucleotides: 10. This CDR3 reads CASSQLSGGTPDTQYF. The CDR3 coding sequence is TGTGCCAGCAGCCAGCTCAGCGGGGGGACCCCAGATACGCAGTATTTT.

This clonotype has a handful of counts. The J gene is TRBJ2-3, the V gene TRBV6-1, with D possibly matching TRBD1 (7 bases). Germline V gene data show CDR1 as MNHNS and CDR2 as SASEGT. Trimming pared 6 bases from V and 10 bases from J, leaving 17 bases between. The CDR3 has 13 amino acids. The CDR3 DNA is TGTGCCAGCAGCGGACAGGTTAGGGGGGCGCAGTATTTT. It yields the protein CASSGQVRGAQYF.

The rearrangement joins TRBV19 to TRBJ2-2; weak D call: TRBD1 (6 bases). The CDR3 is 13 amino acids. The V end lost 11 bases, the J end lost 5 bases, and 15 bases lay between the germline ends. Germline V gene lookup returns CDR1 LNHDA and CDR2 SQIVND (reference sequence). The CDR3 nucleotides read TGTGCCGCGGCTATAAGGGGGACCGGGGAGCTGTTTTTT. Its protein is CAAAIRGTGELFF.

This clonotype has a count of ten or more. V usage is TRBV11-2 and J usage is TRBJ2-5; tentatively, D is TRBD1 or TRBD2 (6 bases each). This CDR3 region has 18 residues. V lost 5 bases, J lost 0 bases, and 22 bases lay in between. Germline CDR1 SGHAT, CDR2 FQNNGV. DNA of the CDR3: TGTGCCAGCAGCCCGGGGGCCTTTTCCGGTTGGTACCAAGAGACCCAGTACTTC. Amino acid sequence: CASSPGAFSGWYQETQYF.